This T cell receptor beta chain was sequenced in a study of CD8 T cells in ankylosing spondylitis. Germline CDR1 reads MNHEY; CDR2 reads SMNVEV (reference sequence). The CDR3 length is 15 residues. Trimming left V 6 bases short and J 6 bases short, with 18 bases between. Ten or more counts support this clonotype. Each CDR3 protein gets one entry after TCRdb re-called the 5' RACE reads with MiXCR. Seen here are approximately 240,000 distinct CDR3 sequences, roughly a tenth observed once, and the top ten hold approximately 2.5%. This TCR was recovered from a male donor with ankylosing spondylitis or in good health (not recorded which). This chain links TRBV27 with TRBJ2-1; no clear D. What was sequenced was blood, either unsorted or a sorted T cell fraction (not recorded which). The CDR3 reads CASRGGPTLGNEQFF. The CDR3 coding sequence is TGTGCCAGCAGAGGTGGGCCCACATTAGGCAATGAGCAGTTCTTC.